This T cell receptor (beta chain) was documented in a study of blood T cell repertoires in COVID-19. The repertoire was sequenced with immunoSEQ multiplex PCR; TCRdb's copy has only in-frame clones and lacks some. This table holds over 200,000 clones, 80% to 90% found once. Trimming left V 0 bases short and J 0 bases short, with 9 bases between. Per the germline V gene, CDR1 is SGDLS and CDR2 is YYNGEE. The CDR3 extends over 16 amino acids. The chain has TRBV9 and TRBJ1-4; D call uncertain. What was sequenced was peripheral blood. This receptor was obtained from a man in his thirties or forties with COVID-19, enrolled during active disease. This CDR3 is CASSVGRGATNEKLFF. The CDR3 coding sequence is TGTGCCAGCAGCGTAGGGCGCGGAGCAACTAATGAAAAACTGTTTTTT.